A selection of T cell receptor beta chains follows, all from one sample in a study of glioma-infiltrating T cells after dendritic cell vaccination. The method was immunoSEQ multiplex PCR; TCRdb's version includes in-frame clones alone and lacks a portion of them. The profile shows tens of thousands of clones, over 75% of them singletons. This sample comprised blood, obtained after dendritic cell vaccination. Source of these receptors: a human donor with glioblastoma. Each CDR3 is given with its conserved first and last residue. A D gene is named only where the DNA matches it firmly. A row's size may be missing; if present it is once, few, many or a size class.

J: TRBJ2-1; size: -; V: TRBV4-1; length: 15; D: TRBD2; CDR3: CASSRGAGGRNEQFF; DNA: TGCGCCAGCAGCCGAGGAGCGGGGGGGCGCAATGAGCAGTTCTTC
J: TRBJ1-2; size: -; V: TRBV29-1; length: 13; D: -; CDR3: CSVTRTSFYGYTF; DNA: TGCAGCGTAACTCGCACCTCCTTCTATGGCTACACCTTC
J: TRBJ1-2; size: -; V: TRBV18; length: 16; D: TRBD1; CDR3: CASSLLIQGADYGYTF; DNA: TGTGCCAGCTCACTCCTGATACAGGGGGCGGACTATGGCTACACCTTC
J: TRBJ1-2; size: -; V: TRBV7-2; length: 13; D: -; CDR3: CASSPEANYGYTF; DNA: TGTGCCAGCAGCCCCGAGGCTAACTATGGCTACACCTTC
J: TRBJ2-1; size: -; V: TRBV2; length: 14; D: -; CDR3: CASSVQGMGNEQFF; DNA: TGTGCCAGCAGTGTTCAGGGGATGGGCAATGAGCAGTTCTTC
J: TRBJ1-5; size: -; V: TRBV19; length: 15; D: -; CDR3: CASSTEMGGIGPQHF; DNA: TGTGCCAGTAGTACCGAGATGGGGGGGATAGGGCCCCAGCATTTT
J: TRBJ2-1; size: -; V: TRBV15; length: 16; D: -; CDR3: CATSRDGGANYNEQFF; DNA: TGTGCCACCAGCAGAGATGGGGGGGCGAACTACAATGAGCAGTTCTTC
J: TRBJ1-5; size: -; V: TRBV4-1; length: 16; D: -; CDR3: CASSQFTEYSNQPQHF; DNA: TGCGCCAGCAGCCAATTCACAGAATATAGCAATCAGCCCCAGCATTTT
J: TRBJ2-3; size: -; V: TRBV4-1; length: 14; D: -; CDR3: CASSQEATLDTQYF; DNA: TGCGCCAGCAGCCAAGAAGCAACTTTGGATACGCAGTATTTT
J: TRBJ2-5; size: -; V: TRBV7-2; length: 15; D: -; CDR3: CASGRGGRARETQYF; DNA: TGTGCCTCTGGTAGAGGGGGGAGGGCCCGGGAGACCCAGTACTTC
J: TRBJ2-2; size: -; V: TRBV5-5; length: 15; D: TRBD1; CDR3: CASSRRDRVIGELFF; DNA: TGTGCCAGCAGCCGCCGGGACAGGGTCATCGGGGAGCTGTTTTTT
J: TRBJ2-7; size: -; V: TRBV11-3; length: 15; D: -; CDR3: CASSRPWAGEYEQYF; DNA: TGTGCCAGCAGCCGACCCTGGGCAGGGGAGTACGAGCAGTACTTC
J: TRBJ1-5; size: -; V: TRBV6-5; length: 14; D: TRBD1; CDR3: CASSYSGTDQPQHF; DNA: TGTGCCAGCAGTTACTCAGGGACAGATCAGCCCCAGCATTTT
J: TRBJ2-5; size: -; V: TRBV6-5; length: 13; D: -; CDR3: CASTRGIQETQYF; DNA: TGTGCCAGCACCCGAGGCATCCAAGAGACCCAGTACTTC
J: TRBJ1-3; size: -; V: TRBV18; length: 17; D: -; CDR3: CASSPPGGSRKGNTIYF; DNA: TGTGCCAGCTCACCTCCGGGGGGGTCGCGAAAAGGAAACACCATATATTTT
J: TRBJ2-5; size: -; V: TRBV29-1; length: 12; D: -; CDR3: CSVEAGGETQYF; DNA: TGCAGCGTTGAGGCCGGGGGAGAGACCCAGTACTTC
J: TRBJ2-3; size: -; V: TRBV5-1; length: 13; D: -; CDR3: CASSLAYEDTQYF; DNA: TGCGCCAGCAGCTTGGCCTACGAAGATACGCAGTATTTT
J: TRBJ1-1; size: -; V: TRBV2; length: 15; D: -; CDR3: CASSPQRGMNTEAFF; DNA: TGTGCCAGCAGCCCCCAGCGGGGGATGAACACTGAAGCTTTCTTT
J: TRBJ2-2; size: -; V: TRBV2; length: 18; D: TRBD2; CDR3: CASSGVSRLGLAIGELFF; DNA: TGTGCCAGCAGCGGCGTTTCCCGCTTAGGACTAGCAATCGGGGAGCTGTTTTTT
J: TRBJ1-6; size: -; V: TRBV6-1; length: 14; D: TRBD1; CDR3: CASSEVGQNSPLHF; DNA: TGTGCCAGCAGTGAAGTGGGACAGAATTCACCCCTCCACTTT
J: TRBJ1-1; size: -; V: TRBV2; length: 13; D: -; CDR3: CASSDRLNSEAFF; DNA: TGTGCCAGCAGTGATCGGTTGAACAGTGAAGCTTTCTTT
J: TRBJ2-7; size: -; V: TRBV21-1; length: 12; D: -; CDR3: CASSNGALEQYF; DNA: TGTGCCAGCAGCAATGGGGCCCTTGAGCAGTACTTC
J: TRBJ1-2; size: -; V: TRBV27; length: 15; D: TRBD1; CDR3: CASSLQGDGVYGYTF; DNA: TGTGCCAGCAGTTTACAGGGGGATGGGGTTTATGGCTACACCTTC
J: TRBJ1-5; size: once; V: TRBV19; length: 15; D: -; CDR3: CASSTGDGGWQPQHF; DNA: TGTGCCAGTAGTACGGGGGACGGTGGCTGGCAGCCCCAGCATTTT
J: TRBJ1-2; size: -; V: TRBV6-1; length: 13; D: -; CDR3: CASSETSRRSYTF; DNA: TGTGCCAGCAGCGAGACAAGCAGAAGGAGCTACACCTTC
J: TRBJ2-7; size: -; V: TRBV6-5; length: 14; D: TRBD2; CDR3: CASKGLAGNYEQYF; DNA: TGTGCCAGCAAGGGACTAGCGGGGAACTACGAGCAGTACTTC
J: TRBJ2-5; size: -; V: TRBV11-3; length: 15; D: TRBD2; CDR3: CASSTRLAEVETQYF; DNA: TGTGCCAGCAGCACCCGACTAGCGGAGGTAGAGACCCAGTACTTC
J: TRBJ1-1; size: -; V: TRBV29-1; length: 14; D: TRBD1; CDR3: CSVDGTGLRTEAFF; DNA: TGCAGCGTTGACGGGACAGGGTTAAGAACTGAAGCTTTCTTT
J: TRBJ2-7; size: -; V: TRBV5-1; length: 15; D: TRBD1; CDR3: CASSFQGVGVSEQYF; DNA: TGCGCCAGCAGCTTCCAGGGGGTTGGGGTCAGCGAGCAGTACTTC
J: TRBJ2-1; size: -; V: TRBV10-2; length: 16; D: TRBD2; CDR3: CASSERVAGGRDEQFF; DNA: TGCGCCAGCAGTGAACGGGTAGCGGGAGGTCGCGATGAGCAGTTCTTC
J: TRBJ1-5; size: -; V: TRBV7-2; length: 16; D: TRBD1; CDR3: CASSLDRVSYDQPQHF; DNA: TGTGCCAGCAGCCTTGACAGGGTCTCGTACGATCAGCCCCAGCATTTT
J: TRBJ1-2; size: -; V: TRBV7-2; length: 13; D: -; CDR3: CASSLERGEEQTF; DNA: TGTGCCAGCAGCTTAGAACGGGGGGAGGAACAAACCTTC
J: TRBJ2-1; size: -; V: TRBV7-3; length: 15; D: -; CDR3: CASSLPGDQYNEQFF; DNA: TGTGCCAGCAGCTTACCGGGAGACCAATACAATGAGCAGTTCTTC
J: TRBJ2-1; size: -; V: TRBV6-5; length: 16; D: TRBD1; CDR3: CASSYSDRGAWDEQFF; DNA: TGTGCCAGCAGTTACTCGGACAGGGGGGCTTGGGATGAGCAGTTCTTC
J: TRBJ2-7; size: -; V: TRBV19; length: 12; D: -; CDR3: CASSMRENEQYF; DNA: TGTGCCAGTAGTATGAGAGAAAACGAGCAGTACTTC
J: TRBJ1-1; size: -; V: TRBV4-1; length: 14; D: -; CDR3: CASSQVGQVTEAFF; DNA: TGCGCCAGCAGCCAAGTCGGACAAGTAACTGAAGCTTTCTTT
J: TRBJ2-1; size: -; V: TRBV5-1; length: 16; D: -; CDR3: CASSLRRRGSYNEQFF; DNA: TGCGCCAGCAGCCTTCGACGCCGCGGCTCCTACAATGAGCAGTTCTTC
J: TRBJ2-1; size: -; V: TRBV11-2; length: 15; D: TRBD2; CDR3: CASSLDLAGLNEQFF; DNA: TGTGCCAGCAGCTTAGATCTAGCGGGACTCAATGAGCAGTTCTTC
J: TRBJ1-5; size: -; V: TRBV4-1; length: 17; D: TRBD1; CDR3: CASSLPGQGALGQPQHF; DNA: TGCGCCAGCAGCTTACCGGGACAGGGGGCGCTGGGACAGCCCCAGCATTTT
J: TRBJ2-2; size: -; V: TRBV25-1; length: 14; D: TRBD1; CDR3: CASRRTGEGGELFF; DNA: TGTGCCAGCAGGCGGACAGGGGAGGGCGGGGAGCTGTTTTTT
J: TRBJ2-7; size: -; V: TRBV5-4; length: 15; D: -; CDR3: CASSLMGSISYEQYF; DNA: TGTGCCAGCAGCTTGATGGGCTCCATCTCCTACGAGCAGTACTTC
J: TRBJ1-2; size: -; V: TRBV7-2; length: 16; D: -; CDR3: CASSLTRDQGWYGYTF; DNA: TGTGCCAGCAGCTTAACCCGGGACCAGGGGTGGTATGGCTACACCTTC
J: TRBJ1-1; size: few; V: TRBV5-4; length: 13; D: TRBD1; CDR3: CASSLGDRGLAFF; DNA: TGTGCCAGCAGCTTAGGAGACAGGGGGCTGGCTTTCTTT
J: TRBJ1-1; size: -; V: TRBV15; length: 13; D: -; CDR3: CATSRDGQKEAFF; DNA: TGTGCCACCAGCAGAGATGGACAGAAGGAAGCTTTCTTT
J: TRBJ2-1; size: -; V: TRBV29-1; length: 14; D: -; CDR3: CSVGLGLGDNEQFF; DNA: TGCAGCGTTGGCCTGGGGCTAGGTGATAATGAGCAGTTCTTC
J: TRBJ2-2; size: -; V: TRBV27; length: 16; D: TRBD1; CDR3: CASSSPSTGETGELFF; DNA: TGTGCCAGCAGTTCTCCATCTACAGGGGAGACCGGGGAGCTGTTTTTT
J: TRBJ1-1; size: -; V: TRBV20-1; length: 11; D: -; CDR3: CSASDRLEAFF; DNA: TGCAGTGCTTCCGACAGATTAGAAGCTTTCTTT
J: TRBJ1-1; size: -; V: TRBV5-3; length: 16; D: -; CDR3: CARSPCTGSLNTEAFF; DNA: TGTGCCAGAAGCCCATGCACAGGGAGTTTGAACACTGAAGCTTTCTTT
J: TRBJ2-7; size: -; V: TRBV5-1; length: 17; D: TRBD2; CDR3: CASSLSTSGGPGYEQYF; DNA: TGCGCCAGCAGCTTGTCGACTAGCGGGGGGCCAGGCTACGAGCAGTACTTC
J: TRBJ1-3; size: -; V: TRBV2; length: 14; D: -; CDR3: CASSVVGRRDTIYF; DNA: TGTGCCAGCAGTGTGGTAGGCAGGCGGGACACCATATATTTT
J: TRBJ2-7; size: -; V: TRBV18; length: 14; D: TRBD2; CDR3: CASSRGLEGAEQYF; DNA: TGTGCCAGCTCACGGGGACTAGAAGGGGCCGAGCAGTACTTC
J: TRBJ1-5; size: -; V: TRBV6-5; length: 15; D: TRBD1; CDR3: CASSYSWTGDQPQHF; DNA: TGTGCCAGCAGTTACTCGTGGACAGGGGATCAGCCCCAGCATTTT
J: TRBJ1-2; size: once; V: TRBV18; length: 19; D: TRBD1; CDR3: CASSPNARRDRASNYGYTF; DNA: TGTGCCAGCTCACCAAACGCGCGTCGGGACAGGGCTTCTAACTATGGCTACACCTTC